This entry lists 7 T cell receptor beta chains sequenced from one sample in a study of cytomegalovirus exposure and HLA in healthy donors. PCR was performed using 60 Vbeta and 13 Jbeta primers. The assay was immunoSEQ multiplex PCR, and TCRdb's table has in-frame clones only and misses some. The sample has under 150,000 clones, about 61% seen once. The source material was PBMCs. The source is a woman in her forties in good health and CMV-seronegative.

This chain uses TRBV30 with TRBJ1-1; D is uncertain. Germline V lookup: CDR1 GTSNPN, CDR2 SVGIG (reference sequence). The V end lost 0 bases, the J end lost 3 bases, and 11 bases lay between the germline ends. This CDR3 has 14 residues. CDR3 coding DNA: TGTGCCTGGAGTGTACAGCAGCCCTACACTGAAGCTTTCTTT. Its translation is CAWSVQQPYTEAFF.

CDR3 loop: CASSVPGQTIDYGYTF. The CDR3 DNA sequence: TGTGCCAGCAGCGTCCCGGGACAGACAATCGACTATGGCTACACCTTC. The rearrangement joins TRBV9 to TRBJ1-2; 7 nucleotides line up with TRBD1. Trimming took 2 bases from V and 3 from J; bases not matched to a gene: 10. CDR1 and CDR2 (germline): SGDLS, YYNGEE. The CDR3 consists of 16 residues.

The rearrangement joins TRBV9 to TRBJ1-2; no firm D call. The CDR3 contains 15 residues. V lost 0 bases and J lost 0, with 9 bases in between. Looked up from germline, CDR1 is SGDLS and CDR2 is YYNGEE. The CDR3: CASSVASITNYGYTF. The CDR3 DNA is TGTGCCAGCAGCGTAGCGAGCATCACTAACTATGGCTACACCTTC.

The CDR3 coding sequence is TGTGCCAGCAGCTTTACGGGGGAAACCTACGAGCAGTACTTC. It codes for CASSFTGETYEQYF. V and J are TRBV7-9 and TRBJ2-7, with a weak D call TRBD2 (6 bases). Looked up from germline, CDR1 is SEHNR and CDR2 is FQNEAQ (reference sequence). V was clipped by 3 bases and J by 2 bases, with 11 bases between them. This CDR3 contains 14 residues.

This clone showed up just a few times. V gene TRBV29-1 combines with J gene TRBJ2-5, with D perhaps TRBD2 (5 bases). The CDR3 loop spans 14 amino acids. V lost 0 bases, J lost 5 bases, and 13 bases lay in between. From germline, CDR1 is SQVTM and CDR2 ANQGSEA. Here the CDR3 reads CSVEDPGVRETQYF. In nucleotides, the CDR3 is TGCAGCGTTGAAGATCCCGGGGTTCGGGAGACCCAGTACTTC.

J is TRBJ1-5 and V is TRBV10-3; D uncertain. Germline CDR1 ENHRY, CDR2 SYGVKD. Trimming removed 3 bases from V and 6 bases from J, with 9 bases in between. This CDR3 is 13 amino acids long. The CDR3 region has the DNA TGTGCCATCAGTGATAGTTCCGGTCAGCCCCAGCATTTT. This gives the protein CAISDSSGQPQHF.

This clone was seen only a few times. V is TRBV30 and J is TRBJ2-3; TRBD2 matches at 7 bases. The CDR3 totals 14 residues. After removal of 2 bases from V and 6 bases from J, the junction contained 8 bases not matched to a gene. Germline CDR1 GTSNPN, CDR2 SVGIG (reference sequence). The CDR3 DNA is TGTGCCTGGAGTAACGCGGGGGTTTATGATACGCAGTATTTT. Translated, it gives CAWSNAGVYDTQYF.